This entry lists 13 T cell receptor beta chains sequenced from one sample in a study of CD8+CD57+ T cells in acquired aplastic anemia. TCR beta VDJ and CDR3 were profiled, and genomic DNA was the template. TCRdb reprocessed the reads with MiXCR, giving one entry per CDR3 protein. The profile shows around 170,000 distinct CDR3 sequences, around 47% of them singletons. In patients chosen for sequencing, flow cytometry had shown CD8+CD57+ cell expansion. Material for sequencing was sorted CD4+, CD8+, or CD8+CD57+ T cells (not recorded which) from PBMCs. The source is a human donor with aplastic anemia.

This clonotype was observed a few times. Given a much more abundant clone one base away, this may be a read error. As the CDR3 is not closed by the conserved phenylalanine or tryptophan, this likely results from a read error. The chain carries TRBV11-2 and TRBJ2-1; 14 nucleotides agree with TRBD2. Germline V gene data show CDR1 as SGHAT and CDR2 as FQNNGV. V shed 1 base and J 7 bases; nucleotides not matched to a gene: 3. The CDR3 loop spans 16 amino acids. The CDR3 sequence: CASSLGGLAGVNEQFL. CDR3 nucleotides: TGTGCCAGCAGCTTAGGGGGACTAGCGGGAGTTAATGAGCAGTTCCTC.

V gene TRBV24-1 combines with J gene TRBJ1-6, with D maybe TRBD1 (6 bases). The germline V gene encodes CDR1 KGHDR and CDR2 SFDVKD. V was trimmed by 4 bases and J by 5 bases, leaving 11 bases between them. The CDR3 runs 15 residues. This CDR3 reads CATSEPGANNSPLHF. In DNA, the CDR3 is TGTGCCACCAGTGAGCCAGGGGCTAATAATTCACCCCTCCACTTT.

V and J are TRBV7-2 and TRBJ1-5; D remains ambiguous. Trimming left V 5 bases short and J 4 bases short, with 9 bases between. Germline V CDR1 and CDR2: SGHTA, FQGNSA. This CDR3 spans 13 amino acids. CDR3 amino acids: CASSTRPNQPQHF. The CDR3 bases are TGTGCCAGCAGCACGCGCCCGAATCAGCCCCAGCATTTT.

Regarding this clonotype: A much larger clone sits a single nucleotide away, making a read error possible. This rearrangement joins TRBV6-2 or TRBV6-3 to TRBJ2-6, with 9 bases matching TRBD1. The CDR3 is 18 amino acids. Losses at the gene ends were 2 bases for V and 4 bases for J; bases not matched to a gene: 9. The germline V gene has CDR1 MNHEY and CDR2 SVGEGT. This CDR3 is CASSYPTGQGSGANVLTF. The CDR3 DNA follows: TGTGCCAGCAGTTACCCGACGGGACAGGGCTCCGGGGCCAACGTCCTGACTTTC.

This chain uses TRBV5-4 with TRBJ1-1; D gene ambiguous. The ends were cut back, 4 bases at V and 3 bases at J, with 13 bases in the middle. Per germline, CDR1 SGHNT and CDR2 YYREEE (reference sequence). The CDR3 runs 14 residues. The CDR3 DNA sequence: TGTGCCAGCAGCGCGATAGGCTCTTACACTGAAGCTTTCTTT. The encoded protein is CASSAIGSYTEAFF.

The CDR3 coding sequence is TGTGCCAGTAGTATACTGACTAGCGGGAGTATAACTGAGCAGTATTTT. Translation: CASSILTSGSITEQYF. V is TRBV19 and J is TRBJ2-3, with TRBD2 matching over 12 bases. This CDR3 has 16 residues. Germline CDR1 LNHDA, CDR2 SQIVND (reference sequence). J gave up 11 bases and V 2 bases, and 11 bases lay outside the gene matches.

This clonotype was observed a handful of times. The rearrangement uses TRBV10-1 and TRBJ1-2, with 8 nucleotides matching TRBD1. Looked up from germline, CDR1 is WNHNN and CDR2 is SYGVQD (reference sequence). The CDR3 spans 15 residues. J lost 4 bases, V lost 0 bases, and 4 bases had no gene match. CDR3 residues: CASSESKDRVYGYTF. The DNA for the CDR3 is TGCGCCAGCAGTGAGTCAAAGGACAGGGTCTATGGCTACACCTTC.

The genes are TRBV6-1 and TRBJ2-3, with 9 nucleotides matching TRBD2. With V trimmed by 6 bases and J by 11 bases, 18 bases remained unmatched. The CDR3 has 16 amino acids. From germline, CDR1 is MNHNS and CDR2 SASEGT. CDR3 sequence (DNA): TGTGCCAGCAGCTTCCCGCGGGGGGGCTTAACCTATGAGCAGTATTTT. It is translated as CASSFPRGGLTYEQYF.

A note on this clonotype: A much more abundant neighbour one base away suggests this may be a read error. The V and J genes are TRBV10-3 and TRBJ2-7; D is uncertain. CDR3 length: 11 amino acids. Germline CDR1 reads ENHRY; CDR2 reads SYGVKD. This CDR3 reads CASSSYSAQYF. CDR3 bases: TGTGCCAGCAGTTCCTACAGCGCGCAGTACTTC.

The CDR3 DNA reads TGTGCCAGCAGCGTAGAAACAGATACGCAGTATTTT. It translates to CASSVETDTQYF. The rearrangement links TRBV9 to TRBJ2-3, with unresolved D. This CDR3 region has 12 residues. Trimming cost V 0 bases and J 3 bases, with 2 bases left between them. Looked up from germline, CDR1 is SGDLS and CDR2 is YYNGEE.

The chain uses TRBV30 and TRBJ1-1; D is ambiguous. Trimming removed 3 bases from V and 2 bases from J, with 7 bases in between. CDR3 length: 12 amino acids. In germline, CDR1 is GTSNPN, CDR2 SVGIG (reference sequence). CDR3 sequence: CAWRGVNTEAFF. The CDR3 DNA follows: TGTGCCTGGAGGGGAGTTAACACTGAAGCTTTCTTT.

This clonotype was counted only a few times. DNA of the CDR3: TGCGCCAGCGGTTCGTACGAGCAGTACTTC. Its translation: CASGSYEQYF. The V call is TRBV5-1, the J call TRBJ2-7; no reliable D call. V was clipped by 7 bases and J by 4 bases, with 6 bases between them. This CDR3 is 10 amino acids long. Germline CDR1 reads SGHRS; CDR2 reads YFSETQ.

This clonotype was detected only once. This chain connects TRBV7-2 to TRBJ2-1, with a possible D match to TRBD2 (6 bases). The CDR3 spans 13 residues. V was pared by 8 bases and J by 0 bases, with 8 bases between. The germline V gene has CDR1 SGHTA and CDR2 FQGNSA. This CDR3 is CASRGASYNEQFF. The CDR3, as DNA: TGTGCCAGCCGCGGGGCCTCCTACAATGAGCAGTTCTTC.